Following are 9 T cell receptor beta chains from one sample sequenced in a study of tumour-infiltrating T cells in Burkitt lymphoma. This table comes from immunoSEQ multiplex PCR, and its TCRdb copy is limited to in-frame clones, with some not included. This table has around 15,000 clones, around four fifths appearing once. Sequenced sample: tumor tissue. The receptor set was obtained from a human donor with diffuse large B-cell lymphoma.

V usage is TRBV5-4 and J usage is TRBJ2-4, with TRBD2 as a possible D gene (5 bases). Trimming pared 4 bases from V and 0 bases from J, leaving 17 bases between. CDR3 length: 17 amino acids. Germline values: CDR1 SGHNT, CDR2 YYREEE (reference sequence). The CDR3 coding sequence is TGTGCCAGCAGCCCCGCCGGGCTAGAGGGAGCCAAAAACATTCAGTACTTC. The encoded protein is CASSPAGLEGAKNIQYF.

The rearrangement uses TRBV19 and TRBJ1-3, with a tentative D call TRBD1 (6 bases). From germline, CDR1 is LNHDA and CDR2 SQIVND (reference sequence). The CDR3 has 15 amino acids. V was cut by 5 bases and J by 3 bases, with 14 bases left in between. The CDR3 reads CASSPQQGFGNTIYF. The CDR3, as DNA: TGTGCCAGTAGTCCTCAACAGGGTTTTGGAAACACCATATATTTT.

The rearrangement links TRBV11-2 to TRBJ2-1, with TRBD2 matching 7 bases. The germline V gene encodes CDR1 SGHAT and CDR2 FQNNGV. V shed 5 bases, J shed 2 bases, and the junction held 6 bases outside the gene matches. The CDR3 loop spans 15 amino acids. The CDR3 region has the DNA TGTGCCAGCAGCGCCGGGGCGGGAGCCTACAATGAGCAGTTCTTC. Residues: CASSAGAGAYNEQFF.

This sequence joins TRBV6-1 and TRBJ1-4; D gene ambiguous. Germline CDR1 is MNHNS and CDR2 is SASEGT. This CDR3 contains 15 residues. The V end was cut by 5 bases, the J end by 0 bases, with 10 bases between. For the CDR3, the DNA is TGTGCCAGCAGTCCACGGCGGGCAACTAATGAAAAACTGTTTTTT. It encodes CASSPRRATNEKLFF.

The gene calls are TRBV7-3 and TRBJ2-3; D is uncertain. The CDR3 runs 14 residues. V was cut by 0 bases and J by 1 base, with 5 bases left in between. In germline, CDR1 is SGHTA, CDR2 FQGTGA. The CDR3 loop is CASSLTHGTDTQYF. CDR3 nucleotide sequence: TGTGCCAGCAGCTTAACACACGGCACAGATACGCAGTATTTT. Full variable domain (missing parts from reference TRBV7-3 and TRBJ2-3): GAGVSQTPSNKVTEKGKYVELRCDPISGHTALYWYRQSLGQGPEFLIYFQGTGAADDSGLPNDRFFAVRPEGSVSTLKIQRTERGDSAVYLCASSLTHGTDTQYFGPGTRLTVL.

This rearrangement joins TRBV10-3 to TRBJ2-7; 10 positions match TRBD2. Germline CDR1 ENHRY, CDR2 SYGVKD. V was clipped by 10 bases and J by 0 bases; unmatched bases: 9. The CDR3 loop spans 15 amino acids. The CDR3 DNA is TGTGCCACCCCTTATAGCGGGGGGCCCTCCTACGAGCAGTACTTC. Its protein product is CATPYSGGPSYEQYF.

V and J are TRBV15 and TRBJ2-6; D is unclear. CDR3 length: 15 amino acids. V shed 4 bases and J shed 0 bases, with 7 bases lying between them. Germline V gene sequence: CDR1 LNHNV, CDR2 YYDKDF (reference sequence). The CDR3 sequence: CATSTHSSGANVLTF. DNA of the CDR3: TGTGCCACCAGCACGCATTCCTCTGGGGCCAACGTCCTGACTTTC. Using reference TRBV15 and TRBJ2-6 for the parts outside the CDR3, the full variable domain is DAMVIQNPRYQVTQFGKPVTLSCSQTLNHNVMYWYQQKSSQAPKLLFHYYDKDFNNEADTPDNFQSRRPNTSFCFLDIRSPGLGDTAMYLCATSTHSSGANVLTFGAGSRLTVL.

The gene calls are TRBV27 and TRBJ1-5; 7 bases map to TRBD1. Germline CDR1 MNHEY, CDR2 SMNVEV (reference sequence). V shed 5 bases and J 6 bases; nucleotides not matched to a gene: 7. The CDR3 loop spans 14 amino acids. The CDR3 DNA follows: TGTGCCAGCAGTCAAGGGGGCGCAGCTCAGCCCCAGCATTTT. Translation gives CASSQGGAAQPQHF.

This clone has more than one count but fewer than ten. V and J are TRBV29-1 and TRBJ1-6; D is undetermined. Germline CDR1 reads SQVTM; CDR2 reads ANQGSEA. Trimming cost V 6 bases and J 5 bases, with 14 bases left between them. This CDR3 comprises 14 residues. CDR3 amino acids: CSVLEEVNNSPLHF. Written as DNA, the CDR3 is TGCAGCGTATTAGAGGAGGTCAATAATTCACCCCTCCACTTT.